Each of the 30 T cell receptor beta chains below was sequenced from the same sample in a study of shared clonotypes between healthy human individuals. Method: immunoSEQ multiplex PCR; TCRdb's copy keeps in-frame clones and lacks some. The sample carries some 2.1 million clones, 85% to 95% recorded once. CD8 cells regarded as naive lacked CD45RO, were positively chosen for CCR7, and omitted terminally differentiated effector memory CD45RA+ cells. What was sequenced was naive CD8+ T cells from PBMCs. The receptors originated from a young man in good health. Some clones in this sample may be carry-over from other donors' samples.

This clone was seen just once. The rearrangement links TRBV7-9 to TRBJ2-1; D is unclear. The germline V and J ends were trimmed by 6 bases and 8 bases, with 8 bases remaining between them. This CDR3 spans 11 amino acids. Germline V gives CDR1 SEHNR, CDR2 FQNEAQ (reference sequence). Here the CDR3 reads CASRELYEQFF. CDR3 nucleotides: TGTGCCAGCAGGGAACTGTATGAGCAGTTCTTC.

The gene calls are TRBV4-1 and TRBJ2-7; TRBD2 is a possible D gene (6 bases). The CDR3 covers 14 residues. V was cut by 1 base and J by 2 bases, with 9 bases left in between. CDR1 MGHRA and CDR2 YSYEKL come from the germline V gene. In DNA, the CDR3 is TGCGCCAGCAGCCAAGGGAGGGCCCCCTACGAGCAGTACTTC. It encodes CASSQGRAPYEQYF.

This chain joins TRBV28 and TRBJ1-5, with 8 bases matching TRBD1. V lost 3 bases to trimming and J lost 6 bases; unmatched junction nucleotides: 7. Germline V gives CDR1 MDHEN, CDR2 SYDVKM. The CDR3 is 15 residues long. CDR3 protein: CASSFSRGLFQPQHF. The CDR3 nucleotides read TGTGCCAGCAGTTTCAGCAGGGGGCTCTTTCAGCCCCAGCATTTT.

The genes are TRBV27 and TRBJ2-2; 13 bases line up with TRBD2. In germline, CDR1 is MNHEY, CDR2 SMNVEV (reference sequence). The CDR3 is 18 residues long. The trim removed 2 bases at V and 4 bases at J, leaving 7 bases unmatched. CDR3 loop: CASSLPRTSGSVTGELFF. The CDR3, as DNA: TGTGCCAGCAGTTTACCGAGGACTAGCGGGAGCGTCACCGGGGAGCTGTTTTTT.

The chain joins TRBV4-1 to TRBJ2-2, with D possibly TRBD2 on 5 matching bases. The germline V and J ends were trimmed by 1 base and 6 bases, with 21 bases remaining between them. This CDR3 spans 18 amino acids. Germline assignment: CDR1 MGHRA and CDR2 YSYEKL. CDR3 sequence reads: CASSQVVGLVSPAGELFF. CDR3 DNA: TGCGCCAGCAGCCAAGTTGTAGGACTGGTATCTCCGGCCGGGGAGCTGTTTTTT.

The CDR3, as DNA: TGTGCCAGTAGCCGGACTAGCGGGAGCGATGAGCAGTTCTTC. Translation: CASSRTSGSDEQFF. The rearrangement joins TRBV19 to TRBJ2-1; TRBD2 agrees at 13 bases. Losses at the gene ends were 6 bases for V and 8 bases for J; bases not matched to a gene: 4. Germline CDR1 is LNHDA and CDR2 is SQIVND (reference sequence). The CDR3 has 14 amino acids.

This clone was counted between two and nine times. The sample carries other DNA sequences with the same CDR3. J is TRBJ1-1 and V is TRBV4-3; D is perhaps TRBD1 (5 bases). The length of the CDR3 is 13 residues. The V end was cut by 2 bases, the J end by 5 bases, with 9 bases between. Germline V gene data show CDR1 as LGHNA and CDR2 as YSLEER. CDR3 sequence (DNA): TGCGCCAGCAGCCAAAACCGGGGGACTGAAGCTTTCTTT. The encoded protein is CASSQNRGTEAFF.

The V call is TRBV9, the J call TRBJ2-1; D possibly matches TRBD1 or TRBD2 (6 bases each). V was shortened by 1 base and J by 0 bases, with 17 bases between the two germline ends. Germline V gives CDR1 SGDLS, CDR2 YYNGEE. This CDR3 region has 18 residues. DNA of the CDR3: TGTGCCAGCAGCGTAAACAGGGATGGTAGCGGCTCCTACAATGAGCAGTTCTTC. Its translation: CASSVNRDGSGSYNEQFF.

This clone is a singleton in its sample. The V call is TRBV2, the J call TRBJ2-6, with 9 bases identical to TRBD2. The CDR3 contains 16 residues. Germline lookup yields CDR1 SNHLY and CDR2 FYNNEI. V was clipped by 9 bases and J by 0 bases; unmatched bases: 6. CDR3 in amino acids: CASSGLATSGANVLTF. For the CDR3, the DNA is TGTGCCAGTTCAGGACTAGCGACCTCTGGGGCCAACGTCCTGACTTTC. Based on the CDR3 plus reference TRBV2 and TRBJ2-6, the full variable domain is EPEVTQTPSHQVTQMGQEVILRCVPISNHLYFYWYRQILGQKVEFLVSFYNNEISEKSEIFDDQFSVERPDGSNFTLKIRSTKLEDSAMYFCASSGLATSGANVLTFGAGSRLTVL.

The rearrangement links TRBV7-8 to TRBJ2-1; D is uncertain. V gave up 0 bases and J gave up 5 bases, with 11 bases separating them. This CDR3 is 15 amino acids long. The germline V gene has CDR1 SGHVS and CDR2 FQNEAQ. In DNA, the CDR3 is TGTGCCAGCAGCTTAGCGAGGTCAGCGCACAATGAGCAGTTCTTC. Translation: CASSLARSAHNEQFF.

The chain couples TRBV28 to TRBJ2-5, with 9 bases fitting TRBD1. Germline CDR1 and CDR2: MDHEN and SYDVKM. With 9 bases clipped from V and 9 bases from J, the junction kept 23 bases outside the gene matches. The CDR3 sequence is 17 residues long. In nucleotides, the CDR3 is TGTGCCAGTTCCCTTCTCCGGGACAGGGAAACTTTGGGGGCCCAGTACTTC. The encoded protein is CASSLLRDRETLGAQYF.

This rearrangement joins TRBV12-5 to TRBJ2-7, with 9 bases identical to TRBD2. The CDR3 contains 17 residues. V was pared by 0 bases and J by 4 bases, with 10 bases of the junction left unmatched. Looked up from germline, CDR1 is LGHNT and CDR2 is FRNRAP. CDR3 sequence: CASGLVPVAGDRYEQYF. Written as DNA, the CDR3 is TGTGCTAGTGGTTTGGTACCTGTAGCGGGAGATCGGTACGAGCAGTACTTC.

The rearrangement joins TRBV27 to TRBJ2-1; TRBD2 matches at 11 bases. Germline trimming cut 3 bases from V and 5 bases from J; bases unmatched to any gene: 12. CDR3 length: 18 residues. Per germline, CDR1 MNHEY and CDR2 SMNVEV (reference sequence). The CDR3 protein is CASSLLAGGPGPDNEQFF. The DNA of the CDR3 is TGTGCCAGCAGTTTGCTAGCGGGAGGCCCAGGGCCTGACAATGAGCAGTTCTTC.

The chain uses TRBV7-2 and TRBJ2-2; D remains unclear. Looked up from germline, CDR1 is SGHTA and CDR2 is FQGNSA. The V gene lost 5 bases and the J gene lost 0 bases, with 10 bases spanning the gap. The CDR3 spans 15 residues. CDR3: CASSADRANTGELFF. In DNA, the CDR3 is TGTGCCAGCAGCGCAGACCGAGCGAACACCGGGGAGCTGTTTTTT.

V gene TRBV4-3 combines with J gene TRBJ2-7; perhaps TRBD1 as D (5 bases). Trimming stripped 1 base from V and 0 bases from J, with 10 bases between. The germline CDR1 and CDR2 sequences are LGHNA and YSLEER. This CDR3 has 15 amino acids. DNA for the CDR3: TGCGCCAGCAGCCAAGTCACAGGTACCTCCTACGAGCAGTACTTC. This encodes CASSQVTGTSYEQYF.

The sample holds a few counts of this clone. V and J are TRBV19 and TRBJ2-2, with no clear D. There are 16 residues in the CDR3. The V gene's germline CDR1 is LNHDA and CDR2 SQIVND (reference sequence). V was clipped by 2 bases and J by 4 bases, with 14 bases between them. CDR3 sequence (DNA): TGTGCCAGTAGTATATGGTGGAAGGGTATCACCGGGGAGCTGTTTTTT. Protein: CASSIWWKGITGELFF.

This chain connects TRBV2 to TRBJ2-7; the match to TRBD2 covers 11 bases. Germline V gene lookup returns CDR1 SNHLY and CDR2 FYNNEI. Trimming at V came to 2 bases and at J to 2 bases, leaving 14 bases not matched to a gene. The CDR3 is 19 amino acids. CDR3 coding DNA: TGTGCCAGCAGTGAAAGCCGCCTTACCACTAGCGGGAGACCCTACGAGCAGTACTTC. This gives the protein CASSESRLTTSGRPYEQYF.

The chain combines TRBV28 with TRBJ1-1; no clear D gene. The CDR3 contains 17 residues. The V gene's germline CDR1 is MDHEN and CDR2 SYDVKM. V lost 1 base and J lost 1, with 16 bases in between. CDR3 loop: CASSLLEGIGWNTEAFF. The CDR3 bases are TGTGCCAGCAGTTTATTGGAGGGAATTGGGTGGAACACTGAAGCTTTCTTT.

This sequence joins TRBV28 and TRBJ2-5; D perhaps matches TRBD2 (5 bases). V was trimmed by 5 bases and J by 10 bases, leaving 11 bases between them. The CDR3 has 11 residues. Per germline, CDR1 MDHEN and CDR2 SYDVKM. The CDR3 spells CASSPLRDQYF. CDR3 DNA sequence: TGTGCCAGCAGTCCCCTCCGGGACCAGTACTTC.

With respect to this clone: Other DNA sequences from this sample encode an identical CDR3 as well. The chain has TRBV9 and TRBJ1-1; D is possibly TRBD1 (5 bases). CDR1 and CDR2 (germline): SGDLS, YYNGEE. With 0 bases removed from V and 0 bases from J, the gap between germline ends came to 9 bases. The CDR3 runs to 15 residues. CDR3: CASSVGTGMNTEAFF. CDR3 nucleotide sequence: TGTGCCAGCAGCGTAGGAACAGGTATGAACACTGAAGCTTTCTTT.

The chain couples TRBV5-1 to TRBJ2-1; D may be TRBD1 or TRBD2 (5 bases each). This CDR3 comprises 15 residues. CDR1 and CDR2 (germline): SGHRS, YFSETQ. V was shortened by 0 bases and J by 9 bases, with 16 bases between the two germline ends. The CDR3 DNA reads TGCGCCAGCAGCTTGGTGGGGGTTGGTAAAGCTGAGCAGTTCTTC. Its translation: CASSLVGVGKAEQFF. Filled out from reference TRBV5-1 and TRBJ2-1, the complete variable domain reads KAGVTQTPRYLIKTRGQQVTLSCSPISGHRSVSWYQQTPGQGLQFLFEYFSETQRNKGNFPGRFSGRQFSNSRSEMNVSTLELGDSALYLCASSLVGVGKAEQFFGPGTRLTVL.

This chain links TRBV7-8 with TRBJ2-3, with a tentative D call TRBD2 (6 bases). Germline assignment: CDR1 SGHVS and CDR2 FQNEAQ. The CDR3 extends over 15 amino acids. V was clipped by 4 bases and J by 6 bases, with 17 bases between them. The CDR3 DNA is TGTGCCAGCAGCTGGTCTAGCGCTCAAGGGGATACGCAGTATTTT. Residues: CASSWSSAQGDTQYF. The variable domain in full, with the rest retrieved from reference TRBV7-8 and TRBJ2-3, is GAGVSQSPRYKVAKRGQDVALRCDPISGHVSLFWYQQALGQGPEFLTYFQNEAQLDKSGLPSDRFFAERPEGSVSTLKIQRTQQEDSAVYLCASSWSSAQGDTQYFGPGTRLTVL.

The chain uses TRBV11-2 and TRBJ2-7; D unclear. CDR1 is SGHAT, CDR2 FQNNGV, per germline. The CDR3 consists of 13 residues. V lost 6 bases, J lost 5 bases, and 14 bases lay in between. CDR3 protein: CASRTTRGHEQYF. CDR3 DNA: TGTGCCAGCAGAACCACCAGAGGCCACGAGCAGTACTTC.

This sequence joins TRBV5-1 and TRBJ2-2; perhaps D is TRBD1 or TRBD2 (5 bases each). V lost 3 bases and J lost 13, with 10 bases in between. The CDR3 sequence is 11 residues long. The germline V gene encodes CDR1 SGHRS and CDR2 YFSETQ. As DNA, the CDR3 is TGCGCCAGCAGCTCCTCGAGGGGGCTGTTTTTT. Its translation is CASSSSRGLFF.

This chain connects TRBV19 to TRBJ2-1; D is perhaps TRBD2 (6 bases). The CDR3 loop spans 15 amino acids. V gave up 5 bases and J gave up 4 bases, with 15 bases separating them. Germline loops: CDR1 LNHDA, CDR2 SQIVND (reference sequence). The CDR3 here is CASSRAGGGYNEQFF. Written as DNA, the CDR3 is TGTGCCAGTAGTCGAGCGGGTGGGGGTTACAATGAGCAGTTCTTC.

The CDR3 DNA is TGTGCCAGCAGTTTTAAAGGGATACAGCCCCAGCATTTT. The encoded protein is CASSFKGIQPQHF. The chain uses TRBV28 and TRBJ1-5, with D unresolved. This CDR3 has 13 amino acids. CDR1 and CDR2 (germline): MDHEN, SYDVKM. With 3 bases removed from V and 7 bases from J, the gap between germline ends came to 10 bases.

The J gene is TRBJ2-1, the V gene TRBV6-1; 10 nucleotides align to TRBD2. V dropped 3 bases and J dropped 6; count of bases not matched to a gene: 5. This CDR3 spans 15 amino acids. CDR1 is MNHNS and CDR2 is SASEGT in the germline V gene. CDR3 DNA sequence: TGTGCCAGCAGTGAGAGGGGACTAGCGAGCAATGAGCAGTTCTTC. It is translated as CASSERGLASNEQFF.

The J gene is TRBJ1-5, the V gene TRBV19, with 7 bases lining up with TRBD1. Germline-derived CDR1 and CDR2 are LNHDA and SQIVND (reference sequence). The CDR3 runs 14 residues. Trimming at V came to 6 bases and at J to 6 bases, leaving 8 bases not matched to a gene. The CDR3 spells CASRLDRDTQPQHF. The CDR3, as DNA: TGTGCCAGTAGGCTAGACAGGGATACTCAGCCCCAGCATTTT.

A note on this clone: Other DNA sequences in the same sample also yield this CDR3. This chain connects TRBV27 to TRBJ1-5; 7 positions agree with TRBD1. Trimming cost V 3 bases and J 2 bases; bases outside gene matches: 1. The CDR3 totals 14 residues. Germline CDR1 and CDR2: MNHEY and SMNVEV (reference sequence). CDR3 DNA: TGTGCCAGCAGTTTGGGGACAGGCAATCAGCCCCAGCATTTT. Its protein is CASSLGTGNQPQHF.

This sequence joins TRBV7-8 and TRBJ1-4; TRBD1 might be the D (5 bases). The germline V gene encodes CDR1 SGHVS and CDR2 FQNEAQ. This CDR3 has 20 amino acids. V was shortened by 1 base and J by 0 bases, with 21 bases between the two germline ends. CDR3 residues: CASSLVRATDNFATNEKLFF. CDR3 DNA: TGTGCCAGCAGCTTAGTCAGGGCGACAGACAACTTTGCAACTAATGAAAAACTGTTTTTT.